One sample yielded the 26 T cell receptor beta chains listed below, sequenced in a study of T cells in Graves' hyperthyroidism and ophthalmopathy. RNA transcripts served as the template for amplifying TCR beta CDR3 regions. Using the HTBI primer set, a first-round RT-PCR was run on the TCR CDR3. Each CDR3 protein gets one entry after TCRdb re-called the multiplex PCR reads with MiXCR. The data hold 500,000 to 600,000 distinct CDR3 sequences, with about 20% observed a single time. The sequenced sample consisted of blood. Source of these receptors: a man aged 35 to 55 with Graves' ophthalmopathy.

CDR3 in DNA: TGTGCCAGTAGTACGCAGACAGGGGGCACCGGGGAGCTGTTTTTT. It is translated as CASSTQTGGTGELFF. The chain recombines TRBV19 with TRBJ2-2; 9 bases align to TRBD1. Trimming cost V 4 bases and J 4 bases; bases outside gene matches: 4. Germline loops: CDR1 LNHDA, CDR2 SQIVND (reference sequence). The CDR3 spans 15 residues.

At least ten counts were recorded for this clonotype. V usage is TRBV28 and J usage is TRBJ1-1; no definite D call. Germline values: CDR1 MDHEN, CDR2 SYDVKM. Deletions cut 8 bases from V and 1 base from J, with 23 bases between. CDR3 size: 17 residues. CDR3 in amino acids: CASRPYADHPRNTEAFF. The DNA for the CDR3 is TGTGCCAGCCGTCCTTACGCAGATCACCCCAGGAACACTGAAGCTTTCTTT.

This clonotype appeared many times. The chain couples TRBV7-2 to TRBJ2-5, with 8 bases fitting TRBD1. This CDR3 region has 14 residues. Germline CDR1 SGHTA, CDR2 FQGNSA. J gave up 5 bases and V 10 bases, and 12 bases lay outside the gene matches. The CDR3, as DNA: TGTGCCACCCTACCAGGGGGCGCGTCGGAGACCCAGTACTTC. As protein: CATLPGGASETQYF.

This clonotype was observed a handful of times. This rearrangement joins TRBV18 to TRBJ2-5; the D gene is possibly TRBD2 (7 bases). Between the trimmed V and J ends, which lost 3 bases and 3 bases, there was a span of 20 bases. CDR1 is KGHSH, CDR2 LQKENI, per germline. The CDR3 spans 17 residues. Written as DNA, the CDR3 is TGTGCCAGCTCACCCGCCAGGGGAGGGGGTGAAGAAGAGACCCAGTACTTC. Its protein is CASSPARGGGEEETQYF. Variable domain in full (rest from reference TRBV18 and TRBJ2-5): NAGVMQNPRHLVRRRGQEARLRCSPMKGHSHVYWYRQLPEEGLKFMVYLQKENIIDESGMPKERFSAEFPKEGPSILRIQQVVRGDSAAYFCASSPARGGGEEETQYFGPGTRLLVL.

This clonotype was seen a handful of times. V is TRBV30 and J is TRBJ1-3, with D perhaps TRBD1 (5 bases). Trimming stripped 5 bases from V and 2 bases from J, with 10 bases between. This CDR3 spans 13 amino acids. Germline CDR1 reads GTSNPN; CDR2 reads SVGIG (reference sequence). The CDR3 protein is CAWGGNPGNTIYF. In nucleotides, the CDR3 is TGTGCCTGGGGGGGGAATCCTGGAAACACCATATATTTT. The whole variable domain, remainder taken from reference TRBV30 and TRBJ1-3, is SQTIHQWPATLVQPVGSPLSLECTVEGTSNPNLYWYRQAAGRGLQLLFYSVGIGQISSEVPQNLSASRPQDRQFILSSKKLLLSDSGFYLCAWGGNPGNTIYFGEGSWLTVV.

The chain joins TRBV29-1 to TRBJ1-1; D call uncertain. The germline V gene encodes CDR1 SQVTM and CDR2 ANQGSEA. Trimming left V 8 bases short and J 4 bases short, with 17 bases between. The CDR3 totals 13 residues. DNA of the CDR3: TGCAGCCCCCATGGGCCCGGAGGCACTGAAGCTTTCTTT. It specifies CSPHGPGGTEAFF.

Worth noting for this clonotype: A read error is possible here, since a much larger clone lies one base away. The chain's CDR3 is CAISLVPGANVLTF. In DNA form, the CDR3 reads TGTGCCATCAGTTTAGTACCTGGGGCCAACGTCCTGACTTTC. The chain combines TRBV7-2 with TRBJ2-6; D gene unclear. This CDR3 is built from 14 residues. The V gene lost 10 bases and the J gene lost 2 bases, with 12 bases spanning the gap. Germline-derived CDR1 and CDR2 are SGHTA and FQGNSA.

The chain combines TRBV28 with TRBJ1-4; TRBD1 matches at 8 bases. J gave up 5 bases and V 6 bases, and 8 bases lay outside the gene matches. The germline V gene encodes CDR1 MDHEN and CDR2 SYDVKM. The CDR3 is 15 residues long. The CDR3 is CASSPGQVYNEKLFF. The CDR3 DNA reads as TGTGCCAGCAGCCCGGGACAGGTCTACAATGAAAAACTGTTTTTT.

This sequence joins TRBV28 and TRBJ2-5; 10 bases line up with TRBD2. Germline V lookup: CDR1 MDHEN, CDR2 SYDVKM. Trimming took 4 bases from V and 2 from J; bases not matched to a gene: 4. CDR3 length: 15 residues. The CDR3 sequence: CASSYSGRTQETQYF. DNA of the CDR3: TGTGCCAGCAGTTATAGCGGGAGGACGCAAGAGACCCAGTACTTC.

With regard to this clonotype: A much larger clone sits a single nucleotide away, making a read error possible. The DNA of the CDR3 is TGCGCCAGCGGCCTTGCGGGACAGGGGGCTGAGCAGTTCTTC. Amino acids: CASGLAGQGAEQFF. The gene calls are TRBV5-1 and TRBJ2-1; 12 bases map to TRBD1. CDR3 length equals 14 residues. Germline V gives CDR1 SGHRS, CDR2 YFSETQ. With 7 bases clipped from V and 9 bases from J, the junction kept 8 bases outside the gene matches.

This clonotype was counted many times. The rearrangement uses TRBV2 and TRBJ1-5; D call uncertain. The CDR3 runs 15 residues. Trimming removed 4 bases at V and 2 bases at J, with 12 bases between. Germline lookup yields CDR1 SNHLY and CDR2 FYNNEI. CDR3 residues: CASSATAAGNQPQHF. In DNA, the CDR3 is TGTGCCAGCAGTGCGACTGCCGCGGGCAATCAGCCCCAGCATTTT.

The CDR3 nucleotides read TGTGCCAGCAGCTTAGGGCTGACAGCCCCCGGTAGGGATGAGCAGTTCTTC. This translates into CASSLGLTAPGRDEQFF. The rearrangement joins TRBV13 to TRBJ2-1; D perhaps matches TRBD1 (5 bases). This CDR3 is 17 amino acids long. V lost 0 bases and J 8 bases, leaving 20 bases between the germline ends. The V gene's germline CDR1 is PRHDT and CDR2 FYEKMQ (reference sequence).

The CDR3 sequence is CASSLIQSGGYTF. DNA of the CDR3: TGTGCCAGCAGCTTAATCCAAAGCGGTGGCTACACCTTC. The J gene is TRBJ1-2, the V gene TRBV11-2; no clear D. Germline V gene data show CDR1 as SGHAT and CDR2 as FQNNGV. V was shortened by 2 bases and J by 7 bases, with 11 bases between the two germline ends. The CDR3 has 13 residues.

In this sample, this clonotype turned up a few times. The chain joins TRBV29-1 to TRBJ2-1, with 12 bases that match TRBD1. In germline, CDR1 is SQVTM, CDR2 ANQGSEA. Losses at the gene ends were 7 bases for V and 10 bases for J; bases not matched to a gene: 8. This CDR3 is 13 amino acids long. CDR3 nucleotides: TGCAGCGGGGGACAGGGGGCGCTGGGCGAGCAGTTCTTC. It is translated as CSGGQGALGEQFF.

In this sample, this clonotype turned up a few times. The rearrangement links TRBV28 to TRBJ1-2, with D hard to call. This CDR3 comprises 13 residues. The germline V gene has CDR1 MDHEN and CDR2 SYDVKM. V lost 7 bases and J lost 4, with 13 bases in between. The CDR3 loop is CASTMPGSYGYTF. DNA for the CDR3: TGTGCCAGCACCATGCCAGGTTCCTATGGCTACACCTTC.

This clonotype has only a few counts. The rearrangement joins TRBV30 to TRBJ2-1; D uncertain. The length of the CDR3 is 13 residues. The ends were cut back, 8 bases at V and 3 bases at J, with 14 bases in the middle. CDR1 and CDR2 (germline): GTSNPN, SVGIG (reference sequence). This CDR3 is CARAGQVYNEQFF. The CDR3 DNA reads TGTGCCCGGGCAGGTCAGGTCTACAATGAGCAGTTCTTC.

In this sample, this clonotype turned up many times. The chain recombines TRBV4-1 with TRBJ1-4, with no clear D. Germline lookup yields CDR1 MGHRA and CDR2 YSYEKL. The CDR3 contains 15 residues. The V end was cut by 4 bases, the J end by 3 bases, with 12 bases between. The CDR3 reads CASSPEGGSNEKLFF. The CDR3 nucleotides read TGCGCCAGCAGCCCTGAAGGAGGGTCTAATGAAAAACTGTTTTTT.

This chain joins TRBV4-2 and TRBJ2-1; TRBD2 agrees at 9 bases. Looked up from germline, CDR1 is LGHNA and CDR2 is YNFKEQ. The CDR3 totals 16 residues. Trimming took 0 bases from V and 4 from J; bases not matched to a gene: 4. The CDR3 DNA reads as TGTGCCAGCAGCCAAGATGAGACTAGCGGATACAATGAGCAGTTCTTC. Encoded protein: CASSQDETSGYNEQFF.

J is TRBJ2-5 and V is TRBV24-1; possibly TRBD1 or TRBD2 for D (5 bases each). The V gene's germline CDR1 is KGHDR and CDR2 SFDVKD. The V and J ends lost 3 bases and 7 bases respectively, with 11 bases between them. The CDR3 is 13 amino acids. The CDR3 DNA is TGTGCCACCAGTGATCCCGCGAGGGGGACCCAGTACTTC. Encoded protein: CATSDPARGTQYF.

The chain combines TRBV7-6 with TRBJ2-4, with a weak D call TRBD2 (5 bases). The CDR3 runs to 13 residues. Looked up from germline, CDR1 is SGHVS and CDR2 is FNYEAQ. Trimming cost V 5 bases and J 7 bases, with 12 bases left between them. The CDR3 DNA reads TGTGCCAGCAGCGCTACCGGGGTGAACATTCAGTACTTC. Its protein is CASSATGVNIQYF.

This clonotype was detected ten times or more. The CDR3 nucleotides are TGCAGTGCTAGAGAAAGCGGGACCTACAATGAGCAGTTCTTC. Its protein is CSARESGTYNEQFF. The V and J genes are TRBV20-1 and TRBJ2-1; 7 nucleotides agree with TRBD2. V lost 0 bases and J lost 2; bases outside the gene matches: 1. The CDR3 has 14 amino acids. CDR1 and CDR2 from the germline V gene are DFQATT and SNEGSKA (reference sequence).

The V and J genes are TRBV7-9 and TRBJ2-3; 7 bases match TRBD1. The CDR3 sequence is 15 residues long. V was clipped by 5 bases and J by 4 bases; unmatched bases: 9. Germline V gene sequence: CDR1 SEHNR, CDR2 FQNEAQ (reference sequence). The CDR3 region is CASSPTGDRADTQYF. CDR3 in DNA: TGTGCCAGCAGCCCTACAGGGGATCGGGCAGATACGCAGTATTTT.

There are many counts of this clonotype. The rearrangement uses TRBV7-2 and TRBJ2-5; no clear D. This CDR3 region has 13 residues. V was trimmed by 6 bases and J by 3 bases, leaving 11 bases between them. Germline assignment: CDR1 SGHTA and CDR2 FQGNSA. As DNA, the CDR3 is TGTGCCAGCAGTTTAACAATGAAAGAGACCCAGTACTTC. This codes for CASSLTMKETQYF.

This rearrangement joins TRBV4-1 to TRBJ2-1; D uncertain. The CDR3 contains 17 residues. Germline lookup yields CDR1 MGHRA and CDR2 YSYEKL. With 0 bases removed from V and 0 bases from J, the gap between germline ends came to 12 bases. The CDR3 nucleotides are TGCGCCAGCAGCCAAGAAGGCGCGTTGGTCTCCTACAATGAGCAGTTCTTC. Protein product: CASSQEGALVSYNEQFF.

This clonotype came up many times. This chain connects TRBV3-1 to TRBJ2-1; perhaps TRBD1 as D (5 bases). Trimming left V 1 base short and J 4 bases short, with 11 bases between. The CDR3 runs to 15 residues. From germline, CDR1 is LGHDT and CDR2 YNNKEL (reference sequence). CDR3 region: CASSQGQSLYNEQFF. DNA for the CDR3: TGTGCCAGCAGCCAAGGACAGTCCCTTTACAATGAGCAGTTCTTC.

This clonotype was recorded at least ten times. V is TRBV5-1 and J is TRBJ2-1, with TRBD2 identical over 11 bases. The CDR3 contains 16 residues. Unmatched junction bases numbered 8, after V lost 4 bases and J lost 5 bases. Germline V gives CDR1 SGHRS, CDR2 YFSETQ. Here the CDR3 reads CASSRGGLAVDNEQFF. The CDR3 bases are TGCGCCAGCAGCCGCGGGGGACTAGCGGTAGACAATGAGCAGTTCTTC.